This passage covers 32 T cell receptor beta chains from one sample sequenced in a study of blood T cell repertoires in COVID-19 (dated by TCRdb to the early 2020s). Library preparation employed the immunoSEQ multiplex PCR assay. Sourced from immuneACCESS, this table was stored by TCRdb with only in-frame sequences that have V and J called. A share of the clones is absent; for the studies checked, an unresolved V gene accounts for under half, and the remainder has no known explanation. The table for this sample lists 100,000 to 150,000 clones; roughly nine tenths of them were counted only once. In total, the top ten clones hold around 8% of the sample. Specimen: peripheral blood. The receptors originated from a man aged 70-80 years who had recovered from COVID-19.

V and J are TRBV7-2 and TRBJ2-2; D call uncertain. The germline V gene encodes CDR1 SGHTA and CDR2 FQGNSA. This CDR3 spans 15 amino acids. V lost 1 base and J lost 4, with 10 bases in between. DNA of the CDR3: TGTGCCAGCAGCTTAGGTGCGTTCGGCACCGGGGAGCTGTTTTTT. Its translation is CASSLGAFGTGELFF.

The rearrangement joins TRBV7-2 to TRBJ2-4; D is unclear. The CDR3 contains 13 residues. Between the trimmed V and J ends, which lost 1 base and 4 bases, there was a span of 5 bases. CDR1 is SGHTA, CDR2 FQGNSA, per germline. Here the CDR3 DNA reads TGTGCCAGCAGCTTAGAGCTTAAAAACATTCAGTACTTC. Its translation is CASSLELKNIQYF.

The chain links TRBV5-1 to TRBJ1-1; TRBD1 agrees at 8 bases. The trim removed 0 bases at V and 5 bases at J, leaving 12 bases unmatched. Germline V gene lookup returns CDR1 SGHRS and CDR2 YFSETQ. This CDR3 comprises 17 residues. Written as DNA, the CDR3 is TGCGCCAGCAGCTTGGGCCCCCAACAGGGGGGTAGGACTGAAGCTTTCTTT. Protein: CASSLGPQQGGRTEAFF.

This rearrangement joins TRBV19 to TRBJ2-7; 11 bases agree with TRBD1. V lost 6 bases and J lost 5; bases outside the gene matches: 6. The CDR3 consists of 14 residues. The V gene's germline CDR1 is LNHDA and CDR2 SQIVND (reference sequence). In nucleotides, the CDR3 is TGTGCCAGTAGGGACAGGGGGCGCATCGACGAGCAGTACTTC. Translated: CASRDRGRIDEQYF.

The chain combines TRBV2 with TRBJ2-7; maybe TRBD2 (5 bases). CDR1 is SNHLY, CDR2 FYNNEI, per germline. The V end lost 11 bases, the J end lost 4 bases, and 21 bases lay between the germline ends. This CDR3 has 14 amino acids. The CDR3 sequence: CAGNVGGLNYEQYF. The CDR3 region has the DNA TGTGCCGGTAATGTTGGCGGACTCAATTACGAGCAGTACTTC.

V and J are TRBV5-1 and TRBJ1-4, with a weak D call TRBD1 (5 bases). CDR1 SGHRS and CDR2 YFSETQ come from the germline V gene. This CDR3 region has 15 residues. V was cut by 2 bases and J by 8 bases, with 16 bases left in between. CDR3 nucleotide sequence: TGCGCCAGCAGCTTAGGGGCAGGGCCAATGGAAAAACTGTTTTTT. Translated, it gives CASSLGAGPMEKLFF.

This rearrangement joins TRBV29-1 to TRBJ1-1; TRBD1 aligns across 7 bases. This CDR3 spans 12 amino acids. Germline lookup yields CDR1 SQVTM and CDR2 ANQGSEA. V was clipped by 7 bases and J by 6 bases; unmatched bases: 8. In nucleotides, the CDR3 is TGCAGCGCCCTGGGGCAGGGGGCTGAAGCTTTCTTT. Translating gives CSALGQGAEAFF.

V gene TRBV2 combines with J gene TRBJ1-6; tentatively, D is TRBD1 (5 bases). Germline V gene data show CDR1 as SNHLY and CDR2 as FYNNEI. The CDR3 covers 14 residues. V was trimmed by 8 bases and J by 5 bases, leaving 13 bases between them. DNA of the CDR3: TGTGCCAGCGGGAGGACAACAGATAATTCACCCCTCCACTTT. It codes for CASGRTTDNSPLHF. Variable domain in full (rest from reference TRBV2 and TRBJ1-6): EPEVTQTPSHQVTQMGQEVILRCVPISNHLYFYWYRQILGQKVEFLVSFYNNEISEKSEIFDDQFSVERPDGSNFTLKIRSTKLEDSAMYFCASGRTTDNSPLHFGNGTRLTVT.

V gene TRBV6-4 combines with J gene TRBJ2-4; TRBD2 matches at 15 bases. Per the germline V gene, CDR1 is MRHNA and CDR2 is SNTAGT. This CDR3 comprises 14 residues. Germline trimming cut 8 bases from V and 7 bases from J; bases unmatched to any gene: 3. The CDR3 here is CASGLAGGGNIQYF. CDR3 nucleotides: TGTGCCAGCGGACTAGCGGGAGGGGGTAACATTCAGTACTTC.

The CDR3 DNA is TGCGCCAGCAGCTTGGAGGGGACTAGCGAGTCCACAGATACGCAGTATTTT. Its protein product is CASSLEGTSESTDTQYF. V gene TRBV5-1 combines with J gene TRBJ2-3; the match to TRBD2 covers 10 bases. CDR1 and CDR2 (germline): SGHRS, YFSETQ. Germline trimming cut 0 bases from V and 2 bases from J; bases unmatched to any gene: 6. CDR3 length: 17 amino acids.

CDR3 region: CASSEARFQETQYF. The CDR3 DNA sequence: TGTGCCAGCAGTGAGGCCAGGTTCCAAGAGACCCAGTACTTC. This sequence joins TRBV6-1 and TRBJ2-5; D uncertain. Looked up from germline, CDR1 is MNHNS and CDR2 is SASEGT. The CDR3 extends over 14 amino acids. V was cut by 3 bases and J by 1 base, with 9 bases left in between.

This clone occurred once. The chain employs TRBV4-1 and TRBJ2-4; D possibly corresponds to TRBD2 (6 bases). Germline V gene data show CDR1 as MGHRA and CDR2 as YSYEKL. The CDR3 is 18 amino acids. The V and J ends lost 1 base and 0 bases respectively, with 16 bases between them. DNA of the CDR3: TGCGCCAGCAGCCAAGGGTGGGTCGGCGGGGTAGCCAAAAACATTCAGTACTTC. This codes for CASSQGWVGGVAKNIQYF.

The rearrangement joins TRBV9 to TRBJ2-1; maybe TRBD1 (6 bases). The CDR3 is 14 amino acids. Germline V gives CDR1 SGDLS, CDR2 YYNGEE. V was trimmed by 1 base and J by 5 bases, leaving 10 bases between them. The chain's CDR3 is CASSVQGSHNEQFF. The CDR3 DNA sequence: TGTGCCAGCAGCGTACAGGGGTCCCACAATGAGCAGTTCTTC.

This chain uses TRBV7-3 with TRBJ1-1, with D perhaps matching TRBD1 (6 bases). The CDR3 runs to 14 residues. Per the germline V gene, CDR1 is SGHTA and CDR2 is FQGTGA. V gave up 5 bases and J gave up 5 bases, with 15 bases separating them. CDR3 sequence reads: CASSRKTGTTEAFF. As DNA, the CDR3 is TGTGCCAGCAGCCGTAAAACAGGGACGACTGAAGCTTTCTTT.

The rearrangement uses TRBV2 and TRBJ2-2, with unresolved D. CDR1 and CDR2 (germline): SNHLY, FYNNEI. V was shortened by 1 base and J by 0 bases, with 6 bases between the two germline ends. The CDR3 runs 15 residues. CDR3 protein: CASSEENSNTGELFF. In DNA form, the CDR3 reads TGTGCCAGCAGTGAAGAGAACTCGAACACCGGGGAGCTGTTTTTT.

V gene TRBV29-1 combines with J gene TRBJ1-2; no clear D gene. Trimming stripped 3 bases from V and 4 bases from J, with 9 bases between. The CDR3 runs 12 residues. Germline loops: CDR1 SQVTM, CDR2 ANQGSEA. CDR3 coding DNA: TGCAGCGTTGACAACAGCCTCTATGGCTACACCTTC. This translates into CSVDNSLYGYTF.

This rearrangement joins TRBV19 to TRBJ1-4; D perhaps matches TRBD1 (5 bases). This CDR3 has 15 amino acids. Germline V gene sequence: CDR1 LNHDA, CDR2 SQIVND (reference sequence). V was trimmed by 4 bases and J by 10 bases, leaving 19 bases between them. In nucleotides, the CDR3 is TGTGCCAGTAGTAGTCTTGCGGGACGGGCAGGAAAACTGTTTTTT. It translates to CASSSLAGRAGKLFF.

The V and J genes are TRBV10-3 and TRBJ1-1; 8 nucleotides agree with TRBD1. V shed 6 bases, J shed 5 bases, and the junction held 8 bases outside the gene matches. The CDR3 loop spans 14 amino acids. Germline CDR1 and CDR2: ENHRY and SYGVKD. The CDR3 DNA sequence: TGTGCCATCAGGTTGACAGGGGCAGGGACTGAAGCTTTCTTT. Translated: CAIRLTGAGTEAFF.

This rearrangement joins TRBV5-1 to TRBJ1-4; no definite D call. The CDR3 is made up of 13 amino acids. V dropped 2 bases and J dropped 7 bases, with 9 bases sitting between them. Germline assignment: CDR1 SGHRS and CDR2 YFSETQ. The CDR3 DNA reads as TGCGCCAGCAGCTTCGGACTGGCTGAAAAACTGTTTTTT. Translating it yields CASSFGLAEKLFF.

The CDR3 sequence is CASSTYPPYNEQFF. In DNA form, the CDR3 reads TGTGCCAGCAGCACTTATCCACCCTACAATGAGCAGTTCTTC. This chain connects TRBV5-6 to TRBJ2-1; D unresolved. Germline-derived CDR1 and CDR2 are SGHDT and YYEEEE. V was pared by 4 bases and J by 2 bases, with 10 bases between. The CDR3 extends over 14 amino acids. Combining the CDR3 with reference TRBV5-6 and TRBJ2-1 gives the whole variable domain DAGVTQSPTHLIKTRGQQVTLRCSPKSGHDTVSWYQQALGQGPQFIFQYYEEEERQRGNFPDRFSGHQFPNYSSELNVNALLLGDSALYLCASSTYPPYNEQFFGPGTRLTVL.

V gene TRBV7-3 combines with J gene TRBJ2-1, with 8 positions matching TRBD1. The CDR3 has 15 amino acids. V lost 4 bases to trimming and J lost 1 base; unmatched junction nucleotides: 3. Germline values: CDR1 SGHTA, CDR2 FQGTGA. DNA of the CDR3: TGTGCCAGCAGCTCCAGGGGGCAATCCTACAATGAGCAGTTCTTC. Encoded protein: CASSSRGQSYNEQFF.

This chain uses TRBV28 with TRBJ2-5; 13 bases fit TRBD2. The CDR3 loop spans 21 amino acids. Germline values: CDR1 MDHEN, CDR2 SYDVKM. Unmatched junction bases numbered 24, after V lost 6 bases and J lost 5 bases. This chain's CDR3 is CASRPTGDGLAGARPRETQYF. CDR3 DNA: TGTGCCAGCAGGCCGACAGGAGACGGACTAGCGGGAGCCCGCCCCCGGGAGACCCAGTACTTC.

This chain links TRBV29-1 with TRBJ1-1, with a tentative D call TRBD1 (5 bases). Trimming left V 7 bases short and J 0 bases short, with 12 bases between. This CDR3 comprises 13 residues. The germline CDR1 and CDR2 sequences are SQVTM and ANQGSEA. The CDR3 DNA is TGCAGCGCAGCGACGGACATGAACACTGAAGCTTTCTTT. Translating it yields CSAATDMNTEAFF.

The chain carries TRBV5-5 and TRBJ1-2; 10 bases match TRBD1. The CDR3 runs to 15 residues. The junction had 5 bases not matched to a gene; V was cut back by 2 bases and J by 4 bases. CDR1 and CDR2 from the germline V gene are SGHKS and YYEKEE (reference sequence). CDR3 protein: CASSFRDRGSYGYTF. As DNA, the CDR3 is TGTGCCAGCAGCTTCCGGGACAGGGGATCCTATGGCTACACCTTC. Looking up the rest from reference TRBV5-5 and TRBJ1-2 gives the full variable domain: DAGVTQSPTHLIKTRGQQVTLRCSPISGHKSVSWYQQVLGQGPQFIFQYYEKEERGRGNFPDRFSARQFPNYSSELNVNALLLGDSALYLCASSFRDRGSYGYTFGSGTRLTVV.

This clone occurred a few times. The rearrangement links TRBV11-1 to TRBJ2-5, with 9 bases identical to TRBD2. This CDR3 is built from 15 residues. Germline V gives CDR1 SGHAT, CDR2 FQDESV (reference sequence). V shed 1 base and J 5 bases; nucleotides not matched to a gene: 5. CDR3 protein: CASSLVQAGGETQYF. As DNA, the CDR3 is TGTGCCAGCAGCTTAGTTCAAGCGGGGGGTGAGACCCAGTACTTC. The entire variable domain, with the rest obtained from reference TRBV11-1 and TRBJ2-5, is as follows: EAEVAQSPRYKITEKSQAVAFWCDPISGHATLYWYRQILGQGPELLVQFQDESVVDDSQLPKDRFSAERLKGVDSTLKIQPAELGDSAMYLCASSLVQAGGETQYFGPGTRLLVL.

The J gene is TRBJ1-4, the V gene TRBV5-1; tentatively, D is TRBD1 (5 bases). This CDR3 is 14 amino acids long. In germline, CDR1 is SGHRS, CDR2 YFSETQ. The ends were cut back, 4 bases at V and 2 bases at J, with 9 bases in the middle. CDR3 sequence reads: CASSTGLTNEKLFF. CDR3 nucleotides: TGCGCCAGCAGCACGGGACTTACTAATGAAAAACTGTTTTTT.

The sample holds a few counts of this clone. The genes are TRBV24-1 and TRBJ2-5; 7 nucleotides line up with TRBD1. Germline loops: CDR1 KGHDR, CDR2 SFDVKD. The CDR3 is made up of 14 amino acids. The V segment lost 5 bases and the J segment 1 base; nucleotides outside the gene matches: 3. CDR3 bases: TGTGCCACCAGTGGGGGGACAGCCCAAGAGACCCAGTACTTC. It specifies CATSGGTAQETQYF.

The DNA of the CDR3 is TGTGCCAGCAGCTTGGGAGGCATAGCTAGCACAGATACGCAGTATTTT. It encodes CASSLGGIASTDTQYF. V is TRBV5-4 and J is TRBJ2-3; D gene unclear. The CDR3 runs to 16 residues. Germline CDR1 SGHNT, CDR2 YYREEE (reference sequence). The V end was cut by 0 bases, the J end by 0 bases, with 11 bases between. Full variable domain (missing parts from reference TRBV5-4 and TRBJ2-3): ETGVTQSPTHLIKTRGQQVTLRCSSQSGHNTVSWYQQALGQGPQFIFQYYREEENGRGNFPPRFSGLQFPNYSSELNVNALELDDSALYLCASSLGGIASTDTQYFGPGTRLTVL.

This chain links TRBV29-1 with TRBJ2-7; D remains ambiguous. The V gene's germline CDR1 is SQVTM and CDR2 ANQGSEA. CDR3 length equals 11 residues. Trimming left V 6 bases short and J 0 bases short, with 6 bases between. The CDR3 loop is CSVRHSYEQYF. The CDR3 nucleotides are TGCAGCGTCAGGCACTCCTACGAGCAGTACTTC.

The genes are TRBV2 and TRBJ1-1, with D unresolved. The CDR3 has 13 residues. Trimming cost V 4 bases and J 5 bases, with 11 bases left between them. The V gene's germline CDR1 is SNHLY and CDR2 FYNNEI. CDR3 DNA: TGTGCCAGCAGTGTCCCCTCCCGGACTGAAGCTTTCTTT. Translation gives CASSVPSRTEAFF.

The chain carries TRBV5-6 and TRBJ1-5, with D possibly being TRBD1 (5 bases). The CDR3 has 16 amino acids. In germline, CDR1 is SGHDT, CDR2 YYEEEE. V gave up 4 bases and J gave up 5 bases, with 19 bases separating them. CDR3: CASSPRWGGVDQPQHF. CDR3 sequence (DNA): TGTGCCAGCAGCCCGAGGTGGGGGGGTGTCGATCAGCCCCAGCATTTT.

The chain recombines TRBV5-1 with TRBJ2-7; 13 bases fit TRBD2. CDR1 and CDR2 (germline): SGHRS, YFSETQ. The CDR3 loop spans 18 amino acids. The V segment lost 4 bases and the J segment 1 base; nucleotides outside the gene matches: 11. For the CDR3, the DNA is TGCGCCAGCAGCCTTAGGACTAGCGGGAGTGGTTTTTCCTACGAGCAGTACTTC. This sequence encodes CASSLRTSGSGFSYEQYF.